A selection of T cell receptor beta chains follows, all from one sample in a study of CD8 T cells in ankylosing spondylitis. TCRdb re-derived calls from the 5' RACE reads in MiXCR, one entry per CDR3 protein. Of roughly 700,000 distinct CDR3 sequences in the sample, around 20% were seen once. The sample comprised blood, either unsorted or a sorted T cell fraction (not recorded which). These receptor sequences come from a male donor with ankylosing spondylitis. Both conserved end residues are part of each CDR3. A D gene is named only where the DNA matches it firmly. Rows give clone size only sometimes, using once, few, many, or a class for an expanded clone.

NA TRBJ2-3 NA TRBV18 CASSTRVGDTQYF TGTGCCAGCTCGACTAGGGTTGGGGATACGCAGTATTTT
NA TRBJ2-1 NA TRBV5-1 CASKLARGYNEQFF TGCGCCAGCAAACTAGCTAGGGGGTACAATGAGCAGTTCTTC
NA TRBJ2-7 few TRBV2 CASRWDTYEQYF TGTGCCAGCAGATGGGACACCTACGAGCAGTACTTC
NA TRBJ2-7 NA TRBV6-5 CASSYSYQGSGHEQYF TGTGCCAGCAGTTACTCATACCAGGGTTCGGGCCACGAGCAGTACTTC
NA TRBJ2-1 few TRBV24-1 CATSDLGDNEQFF TGTGCCACCAGTGATTTGGGGGACAATGAGCAGTTCTTC
NA TRBJ2-1 few TRBV5-1 CANSLARGSYNEQFF TGCGCCAACAGCTTGGCCAGGGGCTCCTACAATGAGCAGTTCTTC
TRBD2 TRBJ2-3 few TRBV7-3 CASSLRPAGGNTPTDTQYF TGTGCCAGCAGCTTAAGGCCAGCGGGGGGCAATACCCCCACAGATACGCAGTATTTT
NA TRBJ2-5 few TRBV5-1 CASSLVVPPQETQYF TGCGCCAGCAGCTTGGTGGTTCCACCCCAAGAGACCCAGTACTTC
NA TRBJ1-5 few TRBV10-3 CAISEFGSADSNQPQHF TGTGCCATCAGTGAATTTGGGTCAGCGGATAGCAATCAGCCCCAGCATTTT
NA TRBJ2-7 few TRBV3-1 CASSQEGVTGRYEQYF TGTGCCAGCAGCCAAGAGGGAGTGACAGGTCGTTACGAGCAGTACTTC
NA TRBJ2-2 few TRBV24-1 CATSDTGNTGELFF TGTGCCACCAGTGACACAGGGAACACCGGGGAGCTGTTTTTT
NA TRBJ2-7 NA TRBV20-1 CSASIENSYEQYF TGCAGTGCTAGCATAGAGAACTCCTACGAGCAGTACTTC
NA TRBJ1-2 few TRBV5-5 CASSLDKDYGYTF TGTGCCAGCAGCTTGGACAAGGACTATGGCTACACCTTC
NA TRBJ2-1 few TRBV27 CASSPLRAWDEQFF TGTGCCAGCAGCCCCCTTAGGGCTTGGGATGAGCAGTTCTTC
NA TRBJ2-3 few TRBV5-6 CASSFLVRTGGTDTQYF TGTGCCAGCAGCTTCTTGGTGCGAACGGGAGGCACAGATACGCAGTATTTT
NA TRBJ2-1 many TRBV20-1 CSARIARDVSSYNEQFF TGCAGTGCTAGAATCGCCAGGGACGTAAGCTCCTACAATGAGCAGTTCTTC
TRBD1 TRBJ1-5 few TRBV5-5 CASSTQDRGLNQPQHF TGTGCCAGCAGCACCCAGGACAGGGGGCTCAATCAGCCCCAGCATTTT
NA TRBJ1-1 NA TRBV3-1 CASSQDRGGAFF TGTGCCAGCAGCCAAGATCGGGGGGGAGCTTTCTTT
NA TRBJ2-1 NA TRBV6-5 CASSRRGHEQFF TGTGCCAGCAGTAGGAGGGGGCATGAGCAGTTCTTC
TRBD2 TRBJ2-7 NA TRBV4-3 CASSQDRASGLYEQYF TGCGCCAGCAGCCAAGATCGGGCTAGCGGGCTCTACGAGCAGTACTTC
TRBD2 TRBJ2-7 NA TRBV11-1 CASSLAGRTSGRMGPYEQYF TGTGCCAGCAGCTTAGCCGGCAGGACTAGCGGGAGAATGGGCCCCTACGAGCAGTACTTC
NA TRBJ2-1 NA TRBV7-9 CASSPKDYNSYNEQFF TGTGCCAGCAGCCCAAAGGACTATAACTCCTACAATGAGCAGTTCTTC
NA TRBJ2-7 NA TRBV7-2 CASSFYSQLTYEQYF TGTGCCAGCAGCTTCTACTCCCAACTGACCTACGAGCAGTACTTC
TRBD1 TRBJ1-4 NA TRBV11-2 CASSYGDRGALNEKLFF TGTGCCAGCAGCTACGGGGACAGGGGAGCCCTTAATGAAAAACTGTTTTTT
NA TRBJ2-7 NA TRBV10-3 CAISETGPGDEQYF TGTGCCATCAGTGAGACAGGGCCTGGGGACGAGCAGTACTTC
NA TRBJ1-4 NA TRBV5-1 CASSLHRGGDATNEKLFF TGCGCCAGCAGCTTGCATCGGGGGGGCGATGCAACTAATGAAAAACTGTTTTTT
NA TRBJ2-3 NA TRBV2 CASSEVGGADTQYF TGTGCCAGCAGTGAGGTGGGGGGAGCAGATACGCAGTATTTT
NA TRBJ2-5 NA TRBV2 CASSQSGTKKETQYF TGTGCCAGCAGTCAATCCGGGACAAAAAAAGAGACCCAGTACTTC
NA TRBJ1-5 NA TRBV12-3/TRBV12-4 CASSNRDRNQPQHF TGTGCCAGCTCGAACCGGGACCGAAATCAGCCCCAGCATTTT
NA TRBJ1-2 many TRBV3-1 CASSQNLGRAFGGYTF TGTGCCAGCAGCCAAAACCTAGGACGGGCTTTCGGTGGCTACACCTTC
NA TRBJ2-5 NA TRBV20-1 CSARGGTLYQETQYF TGCAGTGCTAGGGGGGGCACCCTGTACCAAGAGACCCAGTACTTC
TRBD1 TRBJ2-2 NA TRBV18 CASSEGTASNTGELFF TGTGCCAGCTCAGAAGGGACAGCCTCGAACACCGGGGAGCTGTTTTTT
NA TRBJ2-5 NA TRBV7-9 CAERPMVSYQGETQYF TGTGCCGAACGCCCGATGGTCTCCTACCAGGGGGAGACCCAGTACTTC
TRBD1 TRBJ1-1 few TRBV10-3 CAISAFGQANTEAFF TGTGCCATCAGTGCCTTTGGACAGGCCAACACTGAAGCTTTCTTT
TRBD1 TRBJ2-7 once TRBV4-1 CASSQGGGSGGSSSYEQYF TGCGCCAGCAGCCAAGGAGGGGGCAGCGGTGGCTCGAGCTCCTACGAGCAGTACTTC
NA TRBJ1-1 few TRBV15 CATSRDRGARVGGTEAFF TGTGCCACCAGCAGAGATCGGGGGGCAAGGGTGGGGGGCACTGAAGCTTTCTTT
TRBD2 TRBJ2-3 many TRBV10-3 CATTSGPSGADTQYF TGTGCCACCACATCAGGCCCCAGCGGGGCAGATACGCAGTATTTT
TRBD1 TRBJ2-1 NA TRBV19 CASSIRGTVREQFF TGTGCCAGTAGTATACGTGGGACAGTTCGTGAGCAGTTCTTC
NA TRBJ2-1 few TRBV12-3/TRBV12-4 CASSSLETNNEQFF TGTGCCAGCAGTTCCCTCGAGACCAACAATGAGCAGTTCTTC
NA TRBJ2-7 few TRBV4-1 CASSQVRGGVYEQYF TGCGCCAGCAGCCAAGTTCGAGGGGGGGTCTACGAGCAGTACTTC
NA TRBJ1-1 many TRBV5-1 CASSLASSTGTEAFF TGCGCCAGCAGCTTGGCGTCCTCAACGGGCACTGAAGCTTTCTTT
NA TRBJ2-1 NA TRBV12-3/TRBV12-4 CASSLAGPIEGYNEQFF TGTGCCAGCAGTTTAGCCGGGCCAATAGAAGGGTACAATGAGCAGTTCTTC
TRBD1 TRBJ2-5 few TRBV27 CASRDRAGETQYF TGTGCCAGCAGGGACAGGGCGGGGGAGACCCAGTACTTC